The sequence of this T cell receptor (beta chain) was determined in a study of STAT3 mutations in large granular lymphocyte leukemia. Study information: Roughly half of the longitudinally sequenced T-LGLL patients carried detectable canonical activating STAT3 mutations. Over half of T-LGLL patients had one or more immunosuppressive regimens. Study observations and caveats: Every T-LGLL patient had at least one immunodominant TCRbeta clonotype. Clonal expansion was inferred from other time points because no sample existed at each clone's first appearance.

The CDR3 consists of 14 residues. Between the trimmed V and J ends, which lost 0 bases and 2 bases, there was a span of 7 bases. Germline V CDR1 and CDR2: WNHNN, SYGVQD (reference sequence). The table came from immunoSEQ multiplex PCR; TCRdb's copy has only in-frame clones and leaves some out. The profile covers 35,000 to 50,000 clones, with roughly three quarters appearing a single time and 0.43% taken by the ten largest. A note on this clone: Antigen specificity is unknown.

This chain joins TRBV10-1 and TRBJ1-1; maybe TRBD1 (6 bases). This TCR was sampled from a human donor with T large granular lymphocyte leukemia. Some clones in this sample may be carry-over from other donors' samples. Sequenced: PBMCs. CDR3 loop: CASSESGGNTEAFF. The CDR3 DNA is TGCGCCAGCAGTGAGTCTGGGGGCAACACTGAAGCTTTCTTT.